This TCR beta chain stems from a study of T-cell reconstitution after alpha-beta-depleted transplantation in children. The TCRbeta library incorporated unique molecular identifiers. MiXCR, run by TCRdb on the PCR reads, gives a single entry per CDR3 protein. The table records around 370,000 distinct CDR3 sequences, approximately 10% of them present only once. V gave up 7 bases and J gave up 4 bases; unmatched junction bases: 5. CDR3 length: 13 amino acids. CDR1 is SQVTM, CDR2 ANQGSEA, per germline. This clonotype was seen ten or more times. This chain connects TRBV29-1 to TRBJ2-2, with 8 bases lining up with TRBD1. The source is a human donor who donated a stem cell graft to a child with acute lymphoblastic leukemia. Sample: PBMCs from the stem cell graft donor, taken from the stem cell graft. Written as DNA, the CDR3 is TGCAGCGCCGGACAGGGCTCCACCGGGGAGCTGTTTTTT. Its protein is CSAGQGSTGELFF.